This T cell receptor beta chain was identified during a study of OX40 agonist ivuxolimab in advanced cancers. Study as a whole: Patients' therapy was ivuxolimab, an antibody that acts as an agonist of OX40 (CD134). Study results and limitations: Average numbers of expanded clones were greater in CD8+ T cells than in CD4+. At 0.1 to 3.0 mg/kg, CD4+ and CD8+ blood T cells expanded clonally by week 6. Patients who responded partially at 0.1-3.0 mg/kg showed clonal expansion ranking among the lowest.

Comment on this clone: Its antigen is unknown.

This CDR3 is built from 17 residues. Germline-derived CDR1 and CDR2 are LGHNA and YSLEER. Trimming pared 1 base from V and 4 bases from J, leaving 19 bases between. The data were produced by immunoSEQ multiplex PCR, yet TCRdb's version contains in-frame clones alone and is incomplete. The sample records around 12,000 clones, approximately 90% being singletons. This clonotype was obtained from an adult with an advanced solid tumor such as melanoma, head and neck, liver or kidney cancer. The chain joins TRBV4-3 to TRBJ2-5; D is possibly TRBD1 (6 bases). The specimen was CD4+ or CD8+ T cells sorted from blood, collected in a trial of the OX40 agonist ivuxolimab. The CDR3 protein is CASSQGHRVNQGETQYF. The CDR3 DNA reads as TGCGCCAGCAGCCAAGGCCACAGGGTCAACCAGGGAGAGACCCAGTACTTC.